This section outlines one T cell receptor (beta chain) sequence together with its context. Its target is not known. These data originate in a study of cytomegalovirus exposure and HLA in healthy donors. The V end lost 6 bases, the J end lost 7 bases, and 18 bases lay between the germline ends. Germline CDR1 is MNHEY and CDR2 is SVGAGI. The length of the CDR3 is 14 residues. The PCR ran on 60 Vbeta and 13 Jbeta primers. Using immunoSEQ multiplex PCR, the repertoire was profiled, and TCRdb retains in-frame clones only, with some absent. The table includes about 270,000 clones, 75% to 90% detected once. Findings and limits, study-wide: There were a few CMV-associated chains whose specificity for CMV antigens was confirmed in vitro.

Sequencing used PBMCs. The rearrangement links TRBV6-5 to TRBJ1-1, with D possibly TRBD1 on 6 matching bases. This TCR was sampled from a man between 40 and 49 years old in good health and CMV-seropositive. This CDR3 reads CASRVKGHHIEAFF. CDR3 nucleotide sequence: TGTGCCAGCAGGGTAAAGGGACACCACATTGAAGCTTTCTTT.